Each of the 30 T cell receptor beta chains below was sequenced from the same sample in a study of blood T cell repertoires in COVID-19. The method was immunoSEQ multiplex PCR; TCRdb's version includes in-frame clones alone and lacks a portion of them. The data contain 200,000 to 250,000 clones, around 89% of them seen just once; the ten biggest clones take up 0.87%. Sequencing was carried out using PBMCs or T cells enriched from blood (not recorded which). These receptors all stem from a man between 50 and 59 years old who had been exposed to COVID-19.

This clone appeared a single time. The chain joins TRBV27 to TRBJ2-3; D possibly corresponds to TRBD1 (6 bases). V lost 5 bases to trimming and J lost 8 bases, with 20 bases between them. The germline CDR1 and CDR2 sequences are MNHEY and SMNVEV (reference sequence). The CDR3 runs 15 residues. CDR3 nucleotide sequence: TGTGCCAGCAGTCCCCTTGGTGTCGTAGGGGGTACGCAGTATTTT. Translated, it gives CASSPLGVVGGTQYF.

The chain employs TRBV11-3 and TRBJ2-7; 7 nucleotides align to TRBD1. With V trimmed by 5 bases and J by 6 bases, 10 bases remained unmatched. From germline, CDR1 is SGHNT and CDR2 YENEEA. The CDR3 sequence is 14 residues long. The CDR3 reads CASSPDRLSSEQYV. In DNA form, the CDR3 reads TGTGCCAGCAGCCCGGACAGGTTATCTTCCGAGCAGTACGTC.

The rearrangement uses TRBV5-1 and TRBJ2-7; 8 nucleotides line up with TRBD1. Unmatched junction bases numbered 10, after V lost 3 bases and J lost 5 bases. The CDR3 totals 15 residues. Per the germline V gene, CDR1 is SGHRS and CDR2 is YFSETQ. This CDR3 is CASSSWTGRINEQYF. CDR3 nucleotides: TGCGCCAGCAGCTCATGGACAGGGCGAATAAACGAGCAGTACTTC.

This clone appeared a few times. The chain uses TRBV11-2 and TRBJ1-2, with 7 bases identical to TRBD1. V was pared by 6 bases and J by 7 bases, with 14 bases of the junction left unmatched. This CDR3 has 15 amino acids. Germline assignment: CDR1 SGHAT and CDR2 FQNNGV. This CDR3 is CASRKGQTLDGGYTF. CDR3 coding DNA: TGTGCCAGCAGAAAGGGACAGACTTTAGATGGTGGCTACACCTTC.

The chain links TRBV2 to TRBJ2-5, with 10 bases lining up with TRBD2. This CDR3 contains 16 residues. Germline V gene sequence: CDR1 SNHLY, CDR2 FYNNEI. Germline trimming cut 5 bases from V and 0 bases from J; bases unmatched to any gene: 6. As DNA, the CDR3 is TGTGCCAGCAGTTGGCGACTAGCGGGTAACCAAGAGACCCAGTACTTC. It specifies CASSWRLAGNQETQYF.

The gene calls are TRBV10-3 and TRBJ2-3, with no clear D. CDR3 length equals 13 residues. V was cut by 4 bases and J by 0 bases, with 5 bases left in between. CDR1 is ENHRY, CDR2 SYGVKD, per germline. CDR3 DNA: TGTGCCATCAGTGTTGGCAGCACAGATACGCAGTATTTT. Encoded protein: CAISVGSTDTQYF.

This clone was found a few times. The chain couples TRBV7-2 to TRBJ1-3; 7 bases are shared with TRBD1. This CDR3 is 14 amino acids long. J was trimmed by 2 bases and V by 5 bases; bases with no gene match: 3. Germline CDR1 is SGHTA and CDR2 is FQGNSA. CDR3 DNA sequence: TGTGCCAGCAGCAGACAGGGTGCTGGAAACACCATATATTTT. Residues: CASSRQGAGNTIYF.

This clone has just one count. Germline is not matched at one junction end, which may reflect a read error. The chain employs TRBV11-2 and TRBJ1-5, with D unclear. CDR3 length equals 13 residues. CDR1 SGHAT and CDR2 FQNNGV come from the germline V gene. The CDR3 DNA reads TGTGCCAGCAGCTTAGGGGCGCATCAACCCCAGCATTTT. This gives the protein CASSLGAHQPQHF.

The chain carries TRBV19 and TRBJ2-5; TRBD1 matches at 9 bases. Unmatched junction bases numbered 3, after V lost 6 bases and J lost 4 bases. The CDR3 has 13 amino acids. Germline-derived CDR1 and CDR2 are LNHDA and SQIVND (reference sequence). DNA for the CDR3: TGTGCCAGTAGCTCGACAGGGGGAGAGACCCAGTACTTC. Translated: CASSSTGGETQYF.

The CDR3 nucleotides are TGTGCCTGGAGGCACGGGGGATATGGCACCGGGGAGCTGTTTTTT. The encoded protein is CAWRHGGYGTGELFF. V and J are TRBV30 and TRBJ2-2, with D maybe TRBD2 (6 bases). CDR3 length: 15 amino acids. V was shortened by 3 bases and J by 4 bases, with 15 bases between the two germline ends. The V gene's germline CDR1 is GTSNPN and CDR2 SVGIG (reference sequence).

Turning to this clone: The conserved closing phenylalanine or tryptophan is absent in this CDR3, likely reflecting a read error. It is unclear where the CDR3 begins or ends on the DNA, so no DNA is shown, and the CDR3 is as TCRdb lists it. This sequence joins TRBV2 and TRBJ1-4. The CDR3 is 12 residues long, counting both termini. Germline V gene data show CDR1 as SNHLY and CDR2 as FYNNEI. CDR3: CASRASGPRTVI.

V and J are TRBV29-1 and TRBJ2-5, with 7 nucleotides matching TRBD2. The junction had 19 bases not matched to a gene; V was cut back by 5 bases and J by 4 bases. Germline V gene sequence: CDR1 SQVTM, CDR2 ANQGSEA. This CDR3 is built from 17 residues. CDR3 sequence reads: CSVRHGLEGGRGETQYF. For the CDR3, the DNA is TGCAGCGTTCGGCACGGCTTGGAGGGAGGGCGCGGAGAGACCCAGTACTTC.

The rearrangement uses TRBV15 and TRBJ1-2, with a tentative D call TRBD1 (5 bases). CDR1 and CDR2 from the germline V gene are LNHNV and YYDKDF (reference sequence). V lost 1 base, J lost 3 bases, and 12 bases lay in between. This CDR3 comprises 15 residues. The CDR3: CATSRVGGEDYGYTF. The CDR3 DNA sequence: TGTGCCACCAGCAGAGTGGGGGGGGAGGACTATGGCTACACCTTC.

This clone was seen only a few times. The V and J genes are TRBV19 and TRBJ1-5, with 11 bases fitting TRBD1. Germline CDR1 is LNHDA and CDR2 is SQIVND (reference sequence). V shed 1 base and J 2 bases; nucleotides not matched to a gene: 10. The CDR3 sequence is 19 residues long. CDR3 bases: TGTGCCAGTAGTATAGGGAGGGGACAGGGGGGCACGGGCAATCAGCCCCAGCATTTT. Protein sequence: CASSIGRGQGGTGNQPQHF.

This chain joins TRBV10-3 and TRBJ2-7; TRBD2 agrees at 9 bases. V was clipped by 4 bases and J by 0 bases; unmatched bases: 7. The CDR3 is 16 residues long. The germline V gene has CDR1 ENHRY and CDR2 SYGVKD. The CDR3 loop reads CAISVGGRASSYEQYV. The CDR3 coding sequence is TGTGCCATCAGTGTAGGCGGGAGGGCTAGCTCCTACGAGCAGTACGTC.

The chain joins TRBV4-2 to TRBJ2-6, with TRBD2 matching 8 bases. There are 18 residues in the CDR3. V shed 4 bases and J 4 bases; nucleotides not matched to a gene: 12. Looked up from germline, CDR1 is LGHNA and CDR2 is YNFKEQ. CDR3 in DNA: TGTGCCAGCAGCCTCACTCCGGGGGGGCGAGGCGGGGCCAACGTCCTGACTTTC. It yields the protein CASSLTPGGRGGANVLTF.

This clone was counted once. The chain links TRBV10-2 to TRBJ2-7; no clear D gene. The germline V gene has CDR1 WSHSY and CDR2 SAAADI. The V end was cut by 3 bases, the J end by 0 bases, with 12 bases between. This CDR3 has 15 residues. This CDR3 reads CASSDTRESSYEQYV. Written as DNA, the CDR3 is TGCGCCAGCAGTGATACTCGCGAAAGCTCCTACGAGCAGTACGTC.

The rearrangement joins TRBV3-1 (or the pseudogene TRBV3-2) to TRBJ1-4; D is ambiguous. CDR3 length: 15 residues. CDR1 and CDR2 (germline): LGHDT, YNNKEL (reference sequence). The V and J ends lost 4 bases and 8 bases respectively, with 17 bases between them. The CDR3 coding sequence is TGTGCCAGCAGCCCCAACTACGATTGGGAGGAAAAACTGTTTTTT. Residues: CASSPNYDWEEKLFF.

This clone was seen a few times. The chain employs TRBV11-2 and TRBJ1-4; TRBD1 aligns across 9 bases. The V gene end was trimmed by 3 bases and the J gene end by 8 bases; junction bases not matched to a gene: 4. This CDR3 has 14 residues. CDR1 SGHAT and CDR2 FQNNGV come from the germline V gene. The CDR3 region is CASSLGQGAEKLFF. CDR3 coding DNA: TGTGCCAGCAGCTTGGGACAGGGAGCCGAAAAACTGTTTTTT. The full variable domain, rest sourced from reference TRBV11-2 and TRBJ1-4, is EAGVAQSPRYKIIEKRQSVAFWCNPISGHATLYWYQQILGQGPKLLIQFQNNGVVDDSQLPKDRFSAERLKGVDSTLKIQPAKLEDSAVYLCASSLGQGAEKLFFGSGTQLSVL.

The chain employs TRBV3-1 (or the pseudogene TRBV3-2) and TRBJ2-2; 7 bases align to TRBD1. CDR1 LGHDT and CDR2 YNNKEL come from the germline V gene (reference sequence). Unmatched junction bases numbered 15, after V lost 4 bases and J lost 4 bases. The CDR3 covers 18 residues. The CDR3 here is CASSPGRGREGATGELFF. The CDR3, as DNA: TGTGCCAGCAGCCCCGGCAGGGGTCGAGAGGGGGCCACCGGGGAGCTGTTTTTT.

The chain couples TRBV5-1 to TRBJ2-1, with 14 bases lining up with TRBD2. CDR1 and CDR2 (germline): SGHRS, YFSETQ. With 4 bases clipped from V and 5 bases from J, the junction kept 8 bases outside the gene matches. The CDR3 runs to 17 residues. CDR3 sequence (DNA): TGCGCCAGCAGCCAGGGACTAGCGGGAGCGCTGAACAATGAGCAGTTCTTC. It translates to CASSQGLAGALNNEQFF.

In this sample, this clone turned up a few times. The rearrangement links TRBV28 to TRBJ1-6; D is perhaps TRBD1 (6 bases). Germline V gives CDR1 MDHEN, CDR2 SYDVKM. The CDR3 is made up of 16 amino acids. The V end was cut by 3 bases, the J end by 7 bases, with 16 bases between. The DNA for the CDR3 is TGTGCCAGCAGTTTGGACCATACAGGGTGGAATTCACCCCTCCACTTT. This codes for CASSLDHTGWNSPLHF.

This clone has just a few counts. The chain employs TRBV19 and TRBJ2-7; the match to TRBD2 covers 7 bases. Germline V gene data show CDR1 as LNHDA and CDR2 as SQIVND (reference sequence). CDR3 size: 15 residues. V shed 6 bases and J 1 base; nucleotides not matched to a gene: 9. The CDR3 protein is CASRLRDYRSYEQYF. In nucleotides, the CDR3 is TGTGCCAGTAGGCTCAGGGACTACCGGTCCTACGAGCAGTACTTC.

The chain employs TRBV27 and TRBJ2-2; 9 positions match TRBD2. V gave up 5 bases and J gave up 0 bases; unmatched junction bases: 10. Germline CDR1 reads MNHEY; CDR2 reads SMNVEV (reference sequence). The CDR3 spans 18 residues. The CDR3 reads CASSPLGIAGANTGELFF. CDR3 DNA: TGTGCCAGCAGTCCCCTCGGGATAGCGGGGGCGAACACCGGGGAGCTGTTTTTT.

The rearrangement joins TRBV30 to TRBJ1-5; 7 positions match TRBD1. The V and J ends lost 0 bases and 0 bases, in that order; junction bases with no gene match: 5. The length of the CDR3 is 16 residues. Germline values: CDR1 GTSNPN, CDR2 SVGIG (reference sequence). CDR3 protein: CAWSVGRQGSNQPQHF. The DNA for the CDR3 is TGTGCCTGGAGTGTGGGGAGACAGGGTAGCAATCAGCCCCAGCATTTT.

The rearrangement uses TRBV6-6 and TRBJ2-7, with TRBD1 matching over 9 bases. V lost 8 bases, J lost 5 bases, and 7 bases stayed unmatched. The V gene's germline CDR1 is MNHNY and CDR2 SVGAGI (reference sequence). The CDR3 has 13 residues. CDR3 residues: CASGPGTGNEQYF. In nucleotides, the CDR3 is TGTGCCAGCGGACCCGGGACAGGGAACGAGCAGTACTTC.

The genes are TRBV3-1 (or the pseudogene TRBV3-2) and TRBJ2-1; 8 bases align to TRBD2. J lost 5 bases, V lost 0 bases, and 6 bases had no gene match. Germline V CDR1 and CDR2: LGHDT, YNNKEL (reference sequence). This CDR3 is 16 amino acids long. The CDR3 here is CASSQDVGTRHNEQFF. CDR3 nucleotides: TGTGCCAGCAGCCAAGACGTTGGGACTAGACACAATGAGCAGTTCTTC.

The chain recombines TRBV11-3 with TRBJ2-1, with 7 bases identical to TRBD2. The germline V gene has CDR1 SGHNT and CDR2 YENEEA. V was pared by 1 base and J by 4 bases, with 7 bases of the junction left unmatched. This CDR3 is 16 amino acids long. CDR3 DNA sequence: TGTGCCAGCAGCTTAGTAGTGGGGGGGGAATACAATGAGCAGTTCTTC. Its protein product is CASSLVVGGEYNEQFF.

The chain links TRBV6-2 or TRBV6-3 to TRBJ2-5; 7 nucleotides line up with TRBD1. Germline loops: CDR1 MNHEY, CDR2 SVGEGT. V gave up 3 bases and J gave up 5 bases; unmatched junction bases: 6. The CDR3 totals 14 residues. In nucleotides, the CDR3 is TGTGCCAGCAGTTATCGAGGGGGCCCGGAGACCCAGTACTTC. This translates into CASSYRGGPETQYF.

CDR3 in amino acids: CASSLSGTRASYEQYF. Written as DNA, the CDR3 is TGTGCCAGCAGCTTATCCGGGACTAGGGCCTCCTACGAGCAGTACTTC. The rearrangement links TRBV5-6 to TRBJ2-7; TRBD2 matches at 8 bases. V was clipped by 2 bases and J by 0 bases; unmatched bases: 7. CDR1 is SGHDT, CDR2 YYEEEE, per germline. This CDR3 comprises 16 residues.